What follows are 32 T cell receptor beta chains derived from one specimen sequenced in a study of blood T cell repertoires in COVID-19. Measured with immunoSEQ multiplex PCR; TCRdb has only the in-frame clones, and not every one. The table includes about 150,000 clones, approximately 90% detected once. Input material: peripheral blood. These receptors were taken from a woman aged 40 to 50 with acute or convalescent COVID-19.

The CDR3: CASSLNRGPEAFF. CDR3 DNA: TGTGCCAGCAGTTTAAACAGGGGCCCTGAAGCTTTCTTT. V is TRBV27 and J is TRBJ1-1; 7 nucleotides match TRBD1. Germline CDR1 and CDR2: MNHEY and SMNVEV (reference sequence). Germline trimming cut 2 bases from V and 6 bases from J; bases unmatched to any gene: 3. CDR3 size: 13 residues.

In nucleotides, the CDR3 is TGTGCCAGCAGCTTTTCAACTAGCGGGAGATCCTACAATGAGCAGTTCTTC. This gives the protein CASSFSTSGRSYNEQFF. The chain links TRBV11-2 to TRBJ2-1; 11 bases line up with TRBD2. CDR1 and CDR2 (germline): SGHAT, FQNNGV. V gave up 3 bases and J gave up 1 base; unmatched junction bases: 5. The CDR3 contains 17 residues.

The rearrangement uses TRBV7-9 and TRBJ1-5; 7 bases match TRBD1. The ends lost 8 bases at V and 4 bases at J; junction bases unmatched: 11. The CDR3 sequence is 15 residues long. CDR1 is SEHNR and CDR2 is FQNEAQ in the germline V gene (reference sequence). In nucleotides, the CDR3 is TGTGCCAGCCGCTGGGAAGGGGGCTCAAATCAGCCCCAGCATTTT. It translates to CASRWEGGSNQPQHF.

V gene TRBV3-1 (or the pseudogene TRBV3-2) combines with J gene TRBJ2-7, with D unclear. Trimming removed 4 bases at V and 10 bases at J, with 14 bases between. Germline values: CDR1 LGHDT, CDR2 YNNKEL (reference sequence). The CDR3 has 12 amino acids. The CDR3 DNA reads TGTGCCAGCAGCCCACATTCGAGGATACAGTACTTC. Translation: CASSPHSRIQYF.

This clone came up once. The rearrangement joins TRBV5-8 to TRBJ1-2, with unresolved D. Trimming pared 0 bases from V and 0 bases from J, leaving 6 bases between. CDR3 size: 14 residues. CDR1 SGHTS and CDR2 YDEGEE come from the germline V gene. The DNA of the CDR3 is TGTGCCAGCAGCTTGGAGGGAGCTAACTATGGCTACACCTTC. Translation: CASSLEGANYGYTF. Combining the CDR3 with reference TRBV5-8 and TRBJ1-2 gives the whole variable domain EAGVTQSPTHLIKTRGQQATLRCSPISGHTSVYWYQQALGLGLQFLLWYDEGEERNRGNFPPRFSGRQFPNYSSELNVNALELEDSALYLCASSLEGANYGYTFGSGTRLTVV.

The table lists this clone with a few counts. The chain employs TRBV30 and TRBJ1-1, with D hard to call. Deletions cut 2 bases from V and 0 bases from J, with 16 bases between. This CDR3 spans 16 amino acids. CDR1 GTSNPN and CDR2 SVGIG come from the germline V gene (reference sequence). CDR3: CAWSPRLQIMNTEAFF. The CDR3, as DNA: TGTGCCTGGAGTCCCCGTTTACAGATAATGAACACTGAAGCTTTCTTT.

This chain connects TRBV11-2 to TRBJ2-3; D may be TRBD2 (5 bases). This CDR3 contains 16 residues. Per the germline V gene, CDR1 is SGHAT and CDR2 is FQNNGV. Trimming took off 1 base at V and 4 bases at J, with 15 bases between the two ends. CDR3 nucleotide sequence: TGTGCCAGCAGCTTAGGGTATGGGAGTATGGCAGATACGCAGTATTTT. Translation gives CASSLGYGSMADTQYF.

The V gene is TRBV7-8, the J gene TRBJ2-1; 13 bases match TRBD2. The CDR3 has 15 amino acids. Germline V lookup: CDR1 SGHVS, CDR2 FQNEAQ. V lost 5 bases to trimming and J lost 6 bases; unmatched junction nucleotides: 4. Written as DNA, the CDR3 is TGTGCCAGCAGCCCGAGACTAGCGGGGGGCAATGAGCAGTTCTTC. This encodes CASSPRLAGGNEQFF.

The sample holds one count of this clone. The rearrangement joins TRBV6-5 to TRBJ1-4, with unresolved D. CDR1 and CDR2 from the germline V gene are MNHEY and SVGAGI. Trimming shortened V by 2 bases and J by 6 bases, and 16 bases separated the two germline ends. The CDR3 spans 16 residues. The CDR3 loop is CASSYGPPKLDEKLFF. CDR3 DNA: TGTGCCAGCAGTTACGGTCCCCCCAAACTGGATGAAAAACTGTTTTTT.

The rearrangement links TRBV6-5 to TRBJ2-5, with D tentatively TRBD1 (6 bases). Germline values: CDR1 MNHEY, CDR2 SVGAGI. Trimming took off 2 bases at V and 4 bases at J, with 11 bases between the two ends. The CDR3 consists of 14 residues. CDR3 nucleotides: TGTGCCAGCAGTTACCGGACAGTGCCAGAGACCCAGTACTTC. Translating gives CASSYRTVPETQYF.

The V gene is TRBV24-1, the J gene TRBJ2-6, with 9 nucleotides matching TRBD1. The ends lost 11 bases at V and 4 bases at J; junction bases unmatched: 11. Germline V gene lookup returns CDR1 KGHDR and CDR2 SFDVKD. The length of the CDR3 is 16 residues. In DNA form, the CDR3 reads TGTGCCATCGGGACAGGGAGTTCTGCCGGGGCCAACGTCCTGACTTTC. Translation gives CAIGTGSSAGANVLTF.

This chain connects TRBV7-3 to TRBJ2-6; the D gene is possibly TRBD2 (5 bases). The length of the CDR3 is 18 residues. V lost 1 base, J lost 0 bases, and 13 bases lay in between. Germline CDR1 and CDR2: SGHTA and FQGTGA. The CDR3 loop is CASSLKGGSDSGANVLTF. The CDR3, as DNA: TGTGCCAGCAGCTTAAAGGGCGGGTCAGACTCTGGGGCCAACGTCCTGACTTTC.

This clone was recorded a few times. The chain combines TRBV5-4 with TRBJ1-2, with D perhaps matching TRBD1 (5 bases). The CDR3 covers 14 residues. V gave up 4 bases and J gave up 2 bases, with 12 bases separating them. Germline V gene data show CDR1 as SGHNT and CDR2 as YYREEE (reference sequence). In DNA form, the CDR3 reads TGTGCCAGCAGCCGAAACGGGGGAAACTATGGCTACACCTTC. Encoded protein: CASSRNGGNYGYTF.

J is TRBJ1-2 and V is TRBV5-1; TRBD1 matches 12 bases. Unmatched junction bases numbered 12, after V lost 7 bases and J lost 8 bases. Germline-derived CDR1 and CDR2 are SGHRS and YFSETQ. The CDR3 extends over 15 amino acids. The CDR3 DNA reads TGCGCCAGCCACGATCCGGGACAGGGGGCTGTCGGCTACACCTTC. It codes for CASHDPGQGAVGYTF.

The V gene is TRBV18, the J gene TRBJ2-2; possibly TRBD1 for D (5 bases). Trimming pared 5 bases from V and 5 bases from J, leaving 15 bases between. The germline V gene encodes CDR1 KGHSH and CDR2 LQKENI. This CDR3 has 15 amino acids. This CDR3 reads CASSTATGATGELFF. The DNA for the CDR3 is TGTGCCAGCTCAACAGCGACTGGGGCGACCGGGGAGCTGTTTTTT.

CDR3 protein: CASSGPGTGGVGYTF. The CDR3 DNA follows: TGTGCCAGCAGTGGTCCCGGGACAGGGGGCGTCGGCTACACCTTC. This chain links TRBV2 with TRBJ1-2; the match to TRBD1 covers 12 bases. CDR1 and CDR2 (germline): SNHLY, FYNNEI. The CDR3 has 15 amino acids. Germline trimming cut 4 bases from V and 8 bases from J; bases unmatched to any gene: 8.

This clone was seen only once. The chain links TRBV9 to TRBJ2-1; 15 nucleotides agree with TRBD2. The CDR3 is 17 residues long. The ends lost 4 bases at V and 4 bases at J; junction bases unmatched: 6. Per the germline V gene, CDR1 is SGDLS and CDR2 is YYNGEE. The CDR3 DNA follows: TGTGCCAGCAGCCCACAAGGGACTAGCGGGAGGTACAATGAGCAGTTCTTC. Residues: CASSPQGTSGRYNEQFF.

The V and J genes are TRBV7-8 and TRBJ2-7, with a possible D match to TRBD2 (7 bases). The CDR3 has 15 residues. In germline, CDR1 is SGHVS, CDR2 FQNEAQ. Trimming removed 5 bases at V and 1 base at J, with 15 bases between. This chain's CDR3 is CASSRTEGGSYEQYF. In DNA form, the CDR3 reads TGTGCCAGCAGCCGAACGGAGGGGGGGTCCTACGAGCAGTACTTC. Full variable domain (rest looked up from reference TRBV7-8 and TRBJ2-7): GAGVSQSPRYKVAKRGQDVALRCDPISGHVSLFWYQQALGQGPEFLTYFQNEAQLDKSGLPSDRFFAERPEGSVSTLKIQRTQQEDSAVYLCASSRTEGGSYEQYFGPGTRLTVT.

This chain connects TRBV5-1 to TRBJ1-4; possibly TRBD1 for D (5 bases). Deletions cut 5 bases from V and 5 bases from J, with 13 bases between. This CDR3 has 14 residues. Per germline, CDR1 SGHRS and CDR2 YFSETQ. The CDR3: CASSYQGSNEKLFF. The CDR3 bases are TGCGCCAGCAGTTACCAGGGTTCAAATGAAAAACTGTTTTTT.

The chain uses TRBV7-2 and TRBJ2-7; weak D call: TRBD1 (5 bases). The V end was cut by 4 bases, the J end by 4 bases, with 11 bases between. Germline V CDR1 and CDR2: SGHTA, FQGNSA. The CDR3 runs 13 residues. CDR3 DNA: TGTGCCAGCAGCTCTAGACCAGGGTACGAGCAGTACTTC. As protein: CASSSRPGYEQYF.

Notes on this clone: The sample has other DNA sequences that encode this CDR3 too. This chain joins TRBV27 and TRBJ2-3; possibly TRBD2 for D (5 bases). The CDR3 spans 13 residues. The V gene lost 6 bases and the J gene lost 3 bases, with 10 bases spanning the gap. Germline loops: CDR1 MNHEY, CDR2 SMNVEV (reference sequence). The CDR3 coding sequence is TGTGCCAGCAGCCTGAGAGGGACAGATACGCAGTATTTT. Protein: CASSLRGTDTQYF.

The chain is built from TRBV5-1 and TRBJ1-1, with TRBD1 matching 7 bases. Germline values: CDR1 SGHRS, CDR2 YFSETQ. The CDR3 runs to 16 residues. The V and J ends lost 4 bases and 6 bases, in that order; junction bases with no gene match: 15. The CDR3 region has the DNA TGCGCCAGCAGCCTCGAAACAGGGGCAGGGTACGCTGAAGCTTTCTTT. Residues: CASSLETGAGYAEAFF. Complete variable domain (other parts from reference TRBV5-1 and TRBJ1-1): KAGVTQTPRYLIKTRGQQVTLSCSPISGHRSVSWYQQTPGQGLQFLFEYFSETQRNKGNFPGRFSGRQFSNSRSEMNVSTLELGDSALYLCASSLETGAGYAEAFFGQGTRLTVV.

CDR3 nucleotide sequence: TGTGCCAGCAGTAAAGCGGGGGGGCTCACCGGGGAGCTGTTTTTT. Amino acids: CASSKAGGLTGELFF. The chain joins TRBV7-9 to TRBJ2-2; TRBD2 aligns across 10 bases. Germline-derived CDR1 and CDR2 are SEHNR and FQNEAQ (reference sequence). The CDR3 has 15 residues. V was pared by 6 bases and J by 4 bases, with 5 bases of the junction left unmatched. The full variable domain, completed using reference TRBV7-9 and TRBJ2-2, is DTGVSQNPRHKITKRGQNVTFRCDPISEHNRLYWYRQTLGQGPEFLTYFQNEAQLEKSRLLSDRFSAERPKGSFSTLEIQRTEQGDSAMYLCASSKAGGLTGELFFGEGSRLTVL.

The chain has TRBV28 and TRBJ1-4, with D maybe TRBD1 (6 bases). Per the germline V gene, CDR1 is MDHEN and CDR2 is SYDVKM. The CDR3 sequence is 10 residues long. Trimming removed 10 bases from V and 10 bases from J, with 10 bases in between. The CDR3 nucleotides are TGTGCCACCAGGGGAGCAAAACTGTTTTTT. Amino acids: CATRGAKLFF.

Concerning this clone: Its ends do not fully match the called genes, so a read error is possible. V usage is TRBV29-1 and J usage is TRBJ2-7, with 14 bases fitting TRBD2. The CDR3 is 13 amino acids. From germline, CDR1 is SQVTM and CDR2 ANQGSEA. CDR3 nucleotides: TGCAGCGCCAGACCCCCGGGACTAGCGGGAGACCTTTTC. As protein: CSARPPGLAGDLF.

V and J are TRBV5-4 and TRBJ2-1; the match to TRBD2 covers 11 bases. Germline-derived CDR1 and CDR2 are SGHNT and YYREEE (reference sequence). The trim removed 4 bases at V and 8 bases at J, leaving 8 bases unmatched. CDR3 size: 15 residues. CDR3 sequence reads: CASSQTSGSTDEQFF. CDR3 bases: TGTGCCAGCAGCCAAACTAGCGGGAGTACGGATGAGCAGTTCTTC. The full variable domain, rest sourced from reference TRBV5-4 and TRBJ2-1, is ETGVTQSPTHLIKTRGQQVTLRCSSQSGHNTVSWYQQALGQGPQFIFQYYREEENGRGNFPPRFSGLQFPNYSSELNVNALELDDSALYLCASSQTSGSTDEQFFGPGTRLTVL.

This chain joins TRBV3-1 (or the pseudogene TRBV3-2) and TRBJ2-7; 12 bases are a match to TRBD2. Germline CDR1 reads LGHDT; CDR2 reads YNNKEL (reference sequence). The CDR3 is made up of 18 amino acids. J gave up 6 bases and V 1 base, and 13 bases lay outside the gene matches. Here the CDR3 DNA reads TGTGCCAGCAGCCAAGCTAGCGGGAGGGCCTCAAGATTAGGCGAGCAGTACTTC. Its translation is CASSQASGRASRLGEQYF.

The chain couples TRBV7-3 to TRBJ1-6, with 7 bases aligning to TRBD1. Germline V gene sequence: CDR1 SGHTA, CDR2 FQGTGA. V trimming: 5 bases; J trimming: 8 bases; junction bases outside the gene matches: 15. This CDR3 region has 17 residues. DNA for the CDR3: TGTGCCAGCAGCGCTCCGGGACAGCCGCGAATTCATTCACCCCTCCACTTT. Translating gives CASSAPGQPRIHSPLHF.

This clone has only one observation. This sequence joins TRBV18 and TRBJ1-6, with 7 nucleotides matching TRBD1. There are 15 residues in the CDR3. The trim removed 3 bases at V and 7 bases at J, leaving 6 bases unmatched. CDR1 is KGHSH and CDR2 is LQKENI in the germline V gene. CDR3 coding DNA: TGTGCCAGCTCACCCGCCCAGGGGGAGAATTCACCCCTCCACTTT. Encoded protein: CASSPAQGENSPLHF.

The rearrangement joins TRBV4-1 to TRBJ1-5; 8 nucleotides align to TRBD1. V shed 3 bases, J shed 2 bases, and the junction held 6 bases outside the gene matches. The germline V gene has CDR1 MGHRA and CDR2 YSYEKL. The CDR3 extends over 16 amino acids. The CDR3, as DNA: TGCGCCAGCAGCCAGTCAGGGGGCGCGGGCAATCAGCCCCAGCATTTT. Its translation: CASSQSGGAGNQPQHF.

V usage is TRBV6-5 and J usage is TRBJ2-7; possibly TRBD1 for D (6 bases). V lost 3 bases to trimming and J lost 6 bases, with 9 bases between them. The CDR3 contains 12 residues. Germline V gene sequence: CDR1 MNHEY, CDR2 SVGAGI. This chain's CDR3 is CASSYRGGEQYF. In nucleotides, the CDR3 is TGTGCCAGCAGTTATAGAGGGGGCGAGCAGTACTTC.

This clone was seen a handful of times. V and J are TRBV7-3 and TRBJ2-3; D not resolved. Germline-derived CDR1 and CDR2 are SGHTA and FQGTGA. Trimming cost V 5 bases and J 5 bases, with 11 bases left between them. This CDR3 comprises 13 residues. The CDR3 DNA sequence: TGTGCCAGCAGCCTGGGTAGCCGAGATACGCAGTATTTT. This gives the protein CASSLGSRDTQYF.